These T cell receptor beta chains were read from a single sample in a study of blood T cells in healthy people across ages. TCRdb itself ran the 5' RACE reads through MiXCR, one entry per CDR3 protein. The sample lists fewer than 900,000 distinct CDR3 sequences, roughly 40% occurring once. The specimen was blood. These receptors all stem from a man aged 18 to 30 in good health. Each CDR3 is given with its conserved first and last residue. The D gene is left open where the match is weak. The size of a clone is reported for some rows only, either as once, few or many, or as a class for expanded clones.

CDR3aa: CSARRRARSPTTEAFF
CDR3nt: TGCAGTGCTAGGCGCAGGGCGAGGTCTCCCACCACTGAAGCTTTCTTT
len: 16
j_gene: TRBJ1-1
v_gene: TRBV20-1
d_gene: NA
abundance: NA

CDR3aa: CASSFGPLGYTF
CDR3nt: TGTGCCAGCAGTTTTGGCCCGCTTGGCTACACCTTC
len: 12
j_gene: TRBJ1-2
v_gene: TRBV12-3/TRBV12-4
d_gene: NA
abundance: many

CDR3aa: CASRTTGEGEKLFF
CDR3nt: TGTGCCAGCAGGACGACAGGGGAGGGTGAAAAACTGTTTTTT
len: 14
j_gene: TRBJ1-4
v_gene: TRBV12-3/TRBV12-4
d_gene: TRBD1
abundance: few

CDR3aa: CASSQGQGPYGYTF
CDR3nt: TGTGCCAGCAGCCAAGGACAGGGGCCCTATGGCTACACCTTC
len: 14
j_gene: TRBJ1-2
v_gene: TRBV4-2
d_gene: TRBD1
abundance: NA

CDR3aa: CASRWGDYNSPLHF
CDR3nt: TGTGCCAGCAGATGGGGGGACTATAATTCACCCCTCCACTTT
len: 14
j_gene: TRBJ1-6
v_gene: TRBV27
d_gene: NA
abundance: few

CDR3aa: CAISESDSYNEQFF
CDR3nt: TGTGCCATCAGTGAGTCGGACTCCTACAATGAGCAGTTCTTC
len: 14
j_gene: TRBJ2-1
v_gene: TRBV10-3
d_gene: NA
abundance: NA

CDR3aa: CASSLPNMETQYF
CDR3nt: TGTGCCAGCAGTTTACCGAATATGGAGACCCAGTACTTC
len: 13
j_gene: TRBJ2-5
v_gene: TRBV27
d_gene: NA
abundance: few

CDR3aa: CASSPRTSGTNTGELFF
CDR3nt: TGTGCCAGCAGTCCCCGGACTAGCGGGACGAACACCGGGGAGCTGTTTTTT
len: 17
j_gene: TRBJ2-2
v_gene: TRBV6-2/TRBV6-3
d_gene: TRBD2
abundance: NA

CDR3aa: CASSPKDRGLGGELFF
CDR3nt: TGCGCCAGCAGCCCCAAGGACAGGGGGCTAGGCGGGGAGCTGTTTTTT
len: 16
j_gene: TRBJ2-2
v_gene: TRBV5-1
d_gene: TRBD1
abundance: few

CDR3aa: CAGRAERNQPQHF
CDR3nt: TGTGCCGGCAGGGCCGAAAGAAATCAGCCCCAGCATTTT
len: 13
j_gene: TRBJ1-5
v_gene: TRBV2
d_gene: NA
abundance: NA

CDR3aa: CASSLDGREQFF
CDR3nt: TGTGCCAGCAGCTTAGACGGTCGTGAGCAGTTCTTC
len: 12
j_gene: TRBJ2-1
v_gene: TRBV11-2
d_gene: NA
abundance: NA

CDR3aa: CSVDGTRYGYTF
CDR3nt: TGCAGCGTTGATGGGACTCGCTATGGCTACACCTTC
len: 12
j_gene: TRBJ1-2
v_gene: TRBV29-1
d_gene: NA
abundance: NA

CDR3aa: CASSSRFAQGFNLSPLHF
CDR3nt: TGTGCCAGCAGCTCCCGGTTTGCCCAAGGCTTTAATTTGTCACCCCTCCACTTT
len: 18
j_gene: TRBJ1-6
v_gene: TRBV7-2
d_gene: NA
abundance: few

CDR3aa: CASSQDRGGVNTEAFF
CDR3nt: TGCGCCAGCAGCCAAGATCGGGGGGGGGTGAACACTGAAGCTTTCTTT
len: 16
j_gene: TRBJ1-1
v_gene: TRBV4-3
d_gene: NA
abundance: NA

CDR3aa: CASSSGPTQETQFF
CDR3nt: TGTGCCAGCAGTTCCGGACCGACCCAAGAGACCCAGTTCTTC
len: 14
j_gene: TRBJ2-1
v_gene: TRBV27
d_gene: NA
abundance: NA

CDR3aa: CASSFQTGTGTYEQYF
CDR3nt: TGCGCCAGCAGCTTTCAAACCGGGACAGGGACCTACGAGCAGTACTTC
len: 16
j_gene: TRBJ2-7
v_gene: TRBV5-1
d_gene: TRBD1
abundance: few

CDR3aa: CASSHSRNSPLHF
CDR3nt: TGTGCCAGCAGCCACAGTAGGAATTCACCCCTCCACTTT
len: 13
j_gene: TRBJ1-6
v_gene: TRBV7-9
d_gene: NA
abundance: few

CDR3aa: CSASGGLGGTYNEQYF
CDR3nt: TGCAGTGCCAGTGGGGGTTTAGGGGGGACTTACAATGAGCAGTACTTC
len: 16
j_gene: TRBJ2-5
v_gene: TRBV20-1
d_gene: NA
abundance: NA

CDR3aa: CASSPGGILIPGANVLTF
CDR3nt: TGTGCCAGCTCACCGGGGGGGATCCTAATTCCTGGGGCCAACGTCCTGACTTTC
len: 18
j_gene: TRBJ2-6
v_gene: TRBV18
d_gene: TRBD2
abundance: few

CDR3aa: CASSQDGSGGEQFF
CDR3nt: TGTGCCAGCAGCCAAGATGGGAGTGGGGGTGAGCAGTTCTTC
len: 14
j_gene: TRBJ2-1
v_gene: TRBV3-1
d_gene: NA
abundance: many

CDR3aa: CASSLLAGGWNEQFF
CDR3nt: TGTGCCAGCAGCTTATTAGCGGGGGGGTGGAATGAGCAGTTCTTC
len: 15
j_gene: TRBJ2-1
v_gene: TRBV7-2
d_gene: TRBD2
abundance: few

CDR3aa: CASSQDPPWGTSQAQETQYF
CDR3nt: TGCGCCAGCAGCCAAGATCCACCATGGGGGACATCCCAAGCTCAAGAGACCCAGTACTTC
len: 20
j_gene: TRBJ2-5
v_gene: TRBV4-3
d_gene: NA
abundance: many

CDR3aa: CASSLGGALYNEQYF
CDR3nt: TGCGCCAGCAGCTTGGGGGGAGCACTCTACAATGAGCAGTACTTC
len: 15
j_gene: TRBJ2-7
v_gene: TRBV5-1
d_gene: NA
abundance: few

CDR3aa: CASSSAGEGEQFF
CDR3nt: TGTGCCTCCAGCTCAGCGGGGGAGGGGGAGCAGTTCTTC
len: 13
j_gene: TRBJ2-1
v_gene: TRBV30
d_gene: TRBD2
abundance: NA

CDR3aa: CSASPGGPSTDTQYF
CDR3nt: TGCAGTGCTAGTCCTGGCGGTCCTAGCACAGATACGCAGTATTTT
len: 15
j_gene: TRBJ2-3
v_gene: TRBV20-1
d_gene: NA
abundance: few

CDR3aa: CASSRDREYGNTIYF
CDR3nt: TGTGCCAGCAGTAGGGACAGGGAATATGGAAACACCATATATTTT
len: 15
j_gene: TRBJ1-3
v_gene: TRBV6-6
d_gene: TRBD1
abundance: NA

CDR3aa: CASSQDPEADEAFF
CDR3nt: TGCGCCAGCAGCCAAGATCCTGAGGCAGATGAAGCTTTCTTT
len: 14
j_gene: TRBJ1-1
v_gene: TRBV4-3
d_gene: NA
abundance: NA

CDR3aa: CAGSGDYNEQFF
CDR3nt: TGTGCCGGCAGCGGGGACTACAATGAGCAGTTCTTC
len: 12
j_gene: TRBJ2-1
v_gene: TRBV2
d_gene: TRBD2
abundance: NA

CDR3aa: CSASPARGSNQPQHF
CDR3nt: TGCAGTGCTAGTCCGGCCAGGGGGTCAAATCAGCCCCAGCATTTT
len: 15
j_gene: TRBJ1-5
v_gene: TRBV20-1
d_gene: TRBD1
abundance: NA

CDR3aa: CASSLARRGEDTQYF
CDR3nt: TGTGCCAGCAGCTTAGCCCGCCGGGGGGAGGATACGCAGTATTTT
len: 15
j_gene: TRBJ2-3
v_gene: TRBV7-2
d_gene: TRBD2
abundance: NA

CDR3aa: CASKGYGAMNTEAFF
CDR3nt: TGTGCCAGCAAAGGTTATGGGGCCATGAACACTGAAGCTTTCTTT
len: 15
j_gene: TRBJ1-1
v_gene: TRBV3-1
d_gene: NA
abundance: NA

CDR3aa: CASSSLGGLETQYF
CDR3nt: TGCGCCAGCAGCTCGCTGGGGGGGCTTGAGACCCAGTACTTC
len: 14
j_gene: TRBJ2-5
v_gene: TRBV5-1
d_gene: NA
abundance: NA

CDR3aa: CSVEKDRGQSEAFF
CDR3nt: TGCAGCGTTGAAAAGGACAGGGGGCAATCTGAAGCTTTCTTT
len: 14
j_gene: TRBJ1-1
v_gene: TRBV29-1
d_gene: TRBD1
abundance: NA

CDR3aa: CAISGGASGSTDTQYF
CDR3nt: TGTGCCATCAGTGGAGGGGCATCAGGTAGCACAGATACGCAGTATTTT
len: 16
j_gene: TRBJ2-3
v_gene: TRBV10-3
d_gene: NA
abundance: NA

CDR3aa: CSGRPGLDAGDTQYF
CDR3nt: TGCAGCGGTCGCCCCGGACTAGACGCCGGAGATACGCAGTATTTT
len: 15
j_gene: TRBJ2-3
v_gene: TRBV29-1
d_gene: TRBD2
abundance: few

CDR3aa: CASSLDGRSNYGYTF
CDR3nt: TGCGCCAGCAGCTTGGACGGCCGATCTAACTATGGCTACACCTTC
len: 15
j_gene: TRBJ1-2
v_gene: TRBV5-1
d_gene: NA
abundance: few

CDR3aa: CAIREQGPGTEAFF
CDR3nt: TGTGCCATCAGGGAACAGGGGCCGGGCACTGAAGCTTTCTTT
len: 14
j_gene: TRBJ1-1
v_gene: TRBV10-3
d_gene: TRBD1
abundance: few

CDR3aa: CASSFGTSSGDTQYF
CDR3nt: TGTGCCAGCAGCTTTGGGACTAGCTCGGGAGATACGCAGTATTTT
len: 15
j_gene: TRBJ2-3
v_gene: TRBV7-2
d_gene: TRBD2
abundance: many